This is a list of T cell receptor beta chains from one sample in a study of neurological immune-mediated disorders. Each CDR3 protein gets one entry after TCRdb re-called the 5' RACE reads with MiXCR. The data contain roughly 62,000 distinct CDR3 sequences, 3% to 4% of them singletons. The sample comprised PBMCs. The receptor set was obtained from a woman aged 45-60 years with multiple sclerosis. The CDR3 runs from the conserved cysteine through the conserved F or W. The order of the fields is D gene, clone size, V gene, J gene, CDR3 length, CDR3 DNA, CDR3 protein. The D gene is left open where the match is weak. Some rows mark clone size as missing; the rest say once, few, many or name a class of expanded clone.

.	many	TRBV20-1	TRBJ2-5	19	TGCAGTGCTGGAGGAATGCAGGGGACTCCGGGACAGACACAAGAGACCCAGTACTTC	CSAGGMQGTPGQTQETQYF
.	many	TRBV5-1	TRBJ2-1	14	TGCGCCAGCAGTTCCGGGACGACCTACAATGAGCAGTTCTTC	CASSSGTTYNEQFF
.	many	TRBV10-3	TRBJ1-5	13	TGTGCCATCAGTGTAAATAGGGATCAGCCCCAGCATTTT	CAISVNRDQPQHF
TRBD2	many	TRBV29-1	TRBJ2-1	17	TGCAGCGTTGAAGTCCGGAGGGAGGGCCGTCTAAGGAATGAGCAGTTCTTC	CSVEVRREGRLRNEQFF
TRBD2	many	TRBV14	TRBJ2-1	16	TGTGCCAGCAGCCCGCTAGCGGGAGAATTCTACAATGAGCAGTTCTTC	CASSPLAGEFYNEQFF
.	many	TRBV5-1	TRBJ2-7	13	TGCGCCAGCACCAACCCCTCGGGGAACGAGCAGTACTTC	CASTNPSGNEQYF
.	many	TRBV24-1	TRBJ1-1	14	TGTGCCACCAGTGATGGCAGGGGCGGCACTGAAGCTTTCTTT	CATSDGRGGTEAFF
.	many	TRBV12-3/TRBV12-4	TRBJ2-2	11	TGTGCAGGGGGGCGCAACGGGGAGCTGTTTTTT	CAGGRNGELFF
.	many	TRBV7-2	TRBJ2-3	14	TGTGCCAGCAGCTTAGATCGGATCACAGATACGCAGTATTTT	CASSLDRITDTQYF
TRBD1	many	TRBV12-3/TRBV12-4	TRBJ2-5	15	TGTGCCAGCAGTTTGACAGGGGGAGTACAAGAGACCCAGTACTTC	CASSLTGGVQETQYF
.	many	TRBV20-1	TRBJ1-6	14	TGCAGTGCTAGAGTTGACTATTATAATTCACCCCTCCACTTT	CSARVDYYNSPLHF
.	medium-sized	TRBV20-1	TRBJ2-2	13	TGCAGTGCTAGAGGGCGAATCACCGGGGAGCTGTTTTTT	CSARGRITGELFF
.	many	TRBV29-1	TRBJ1-6	13	TGCAGCGTTACCCTAGGGGGTTGGTCACCCCTCCACTTT	CSVTLGGWSPLHF
.	many	TRBV6-5	TRBJ2-5	13	TGTGCCAGCAGTTACGGCCCCGGGGAGACCCAGTACTTC	CASSYGPGETQYF
.	.	TRBV7-2	TRBJ1-6	14	TGTGCCAGCAGCCCCCGGTGGGAAAGTTCACCCCTCAACTTT	CASSPRWESSPLNF
.	many	TRBV10-3	TRBJ2-1	13	TGTGCCATGGCTACCGGGACCAACAATGAGCAGTTCTTC	CAMATGTNNEQFF
TRBD2	few	TRBV7-3	TRBJ2-3	16	TGTGCCAGCAGCCCTACTAGCGGGAGAACGACAGATACGCAGTATTTT	CASSPTSGRTTDTQYF
TRBD2	many	TRBV14	TRBJ2-7	15	TGTGCCAGCAGCCAAGTGGGCGGGAGGAACTACGAGCAGTACTTC	CASSQVGGRNYEQYF
.	.	TRBV20-1	TRBJ2-5	15	TGCGGTGCTAGAGACCCCTCCGGCAGGGGCGAGACCCAGTACTTC	CGARDPSGRGETQYF
.	many	TRBV12-3/TRBV12-4	TRBJ1-6	12	TGTGCCAGCAGTTTAGGAGCTTCACCCCTCCACTTT	CASSLGASPLHF
.	many	TRBV6-2/TRBV6-3	TRBJ1-5	16	TGTGCCAGCAGTTACCTTGACAGGAGTAGAAGGCAGCCCCAGCATTTT	CASSYLDRSRRQPQHF
TRBD2	many	TRBV7-9	TRBJ2-1	16	TGTGCCAGCAGCTCGAGCGTTAGCGGGCCTGGCAATGAGCAGTTCTTC	CASSSSVSGPGNEQFF
TRBD1	many	TRBV9	TRBJ2-7	14	TGTGCCAGCAGCGCCGGACAGGGCCGCTACGAGCAGTACTTC	CASSAGQGRYEQYF
.	many	TRBV7-2	TRBJ2-2	12	TGTGCCAACGGGGGTCGCACCGGGGAGCTGTTTTTT	CANGGRTGELFF
.	many	TRBV7-6	TRBJ2-3	14	TGTGCCAGCAGCTTAGAATCGGGTGGAGATACGCAGTATTTT	CASSLESGGDTQYF
.	many	TRBV28	TRBJ1-1	13	TGTGCCAGCAGTTTTTCCGGGAACACTGAAGCTTTCTTT	CASSFSGNTEAFF
.	.	TRBV6-1	TRBJ2-2	13	TGTGCCAGCAGTGTAAACTCGACCGGGGAGCTGTTTTTT	CASSVNSTGELFF
.	.	TRBV11-2	TRBJ1-1	12	TGTGCCAGCAGCTTAGGGACGGTGGGTGCTTTCTTT	CASSLGTVGAFF
.	few	TRBV7-8	TRBJ2-5	13	TGTGCCAGCAGCTTAGCCCTAGCCGAGACCCAGTACTTC	CASSLALAETQYF
.	many	TRBV10-3	TRBJ2-7	14	TGTGCCATCAGTGAGTTGGCAGGGTGGTACGAGCAGTACTTC	CAISELAGWYEQYF
TRBD1	.	TRBV5-1	TRBJ1-6	13	TGCGCCAGCAGAGGACAGGAGAATTCACCCCTCCACTTT	CASRGQENSPLHF
TRBD1	many	TRBV20-1	TRBJ2-3	16	TGCAGTGCTAGAGCGGGGGACAGGGGGTTCCCAGATACGCAGTATTTT	CSARAGDRGFPDTQYF
.	few	TRBV20-1	TRBJ1-5	15	TGCAGTGCTAGTGGGGGCGCGAATGGCAATCAGCCCCAGAATTTT	CSASGGANGNQPQNF
TRBD1	many	TRBV12-3/TRBV12-4	TRBJ2-7	17	TGTGCCAGCACCCGGACAGGGAGAGGTTTGGCCCCCTACGAGCAGTACTTC	CASTRTGRGLAPYEQYF
.	many	TRBV3-1	TRBJ2-5	13	TGTGCCACCACCGGGACTCGGAGTGAGACCCAGTACTTC	CATTGTRSETQYF
.	few	TRBV2	TRBJ1-3	14	TGTGCCAGCAGTTCGGGGTTCTCTGGAAACACCATATATTTT	CASSSGFSGNTIYF
.	many	TRBV10-3	TRBJ2-1	15	TGTGCCATCAGTGCCCAGACTAGTAATTACAATGAGCAGTTCTTC	CAISAQTSNYNEQFF
.	many	TRBV14	TRBJ2-1	13	TGTGCCAGCAGGGCCCTAGGAAGTAATGAGCAGTTCTTC	CASRALGSNEQFF
TRBD2	many	TRBV6-6	TRBJ2-7	13	TGTGCCACTAAGCCGGGACTAGCGGACGAGCAGTACTTC	CATKPGLADEQYF
TRBD2	many	TRBV20-1	TRBJ2-1	15	TGCAGTGCTAGCTTGGGACTAGCAGCCTACAATGAGCAGTTCTTC	CSASLGLAAYNEQFF
.	many	TRBV20-1	TRBJ1-5	14	TGCAGTGCTAGAGATCGGCGGGGGAATCAGCCCCAGCATTTT	CSARDRRGNQPQHF
.	.	TRBV11-3	TRBJ2-1	14	TGTGCCAGCAGCTTAGAAGGGGTTGTGGGTGAGCAGTTCTTC	CASSLEGVVGEQFF
TRBD2	many	TRBV7-9	TRBJ2-1	15	TGTGCCAGCAGCTTTTCTATTAGCGGGTACAATGAGCAGTTCTTC	CASSFSISGYNEQFF
TRBD1	many	TRBV6-6	TRBJ2-3	16	TGTGCCAGCAGTTACACGGGACAGCCGAAGGCAGATACGCAGTATTTT	CASSYTGQPKADTQYF
.	few	TRBV5-6	TRBJ1-5	19	TGTGCCAGCAGCCGTTACCGACAGAGTCAATCCCTTAGCAATCAGCCCCAGCATTTT	CASSRYRQSQSLSNQPQHF